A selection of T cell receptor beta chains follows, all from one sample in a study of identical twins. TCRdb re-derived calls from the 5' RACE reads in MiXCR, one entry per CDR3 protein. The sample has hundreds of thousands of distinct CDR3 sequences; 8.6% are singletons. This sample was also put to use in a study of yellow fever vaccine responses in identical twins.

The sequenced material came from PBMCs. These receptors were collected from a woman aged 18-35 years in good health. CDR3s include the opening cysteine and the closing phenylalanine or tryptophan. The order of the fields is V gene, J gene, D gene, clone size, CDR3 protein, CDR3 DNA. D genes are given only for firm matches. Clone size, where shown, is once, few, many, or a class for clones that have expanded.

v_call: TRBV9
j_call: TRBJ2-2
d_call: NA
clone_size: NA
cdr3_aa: CASSVVPDTGELFF
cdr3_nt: TGTGCCAGCAGCGTAGTTCCAGACACCGGGGAGCTGTTTTTT

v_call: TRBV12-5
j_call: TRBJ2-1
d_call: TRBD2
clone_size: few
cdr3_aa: CASEPGGGGNEQFF
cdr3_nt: TGTGCTAGTGAACCAGGCGGGGGGGGGAATGAGCAGTTCTTC

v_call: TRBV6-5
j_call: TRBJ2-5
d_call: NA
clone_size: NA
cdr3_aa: CASSLGRPVETQYF
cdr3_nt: TGTGCCAGCAGTTTGGGACGGCCCGTAGAGACCCAGTACTTC

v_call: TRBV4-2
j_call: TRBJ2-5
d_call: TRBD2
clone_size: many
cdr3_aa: CASSSAGGLLTTQYF
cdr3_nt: TGTGCCAGCAGCTCAGCGGGGGGGCTCCTCACGACCCAGTACTTC

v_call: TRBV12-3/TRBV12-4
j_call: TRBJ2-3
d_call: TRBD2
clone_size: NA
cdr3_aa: CASSLDSGRLWDTQYF
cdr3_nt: TGTGCCAGCAGTTTGGATAGCGGGAGGCTGTGGGATACGCAGTATTTT

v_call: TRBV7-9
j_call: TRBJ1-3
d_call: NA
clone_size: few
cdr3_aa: CASSPPEGDLSGNTIYF
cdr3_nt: TGTGCCAGCAGCCCTCCGGAGGGCGACCTCTCTGGAAACACCATATATTTT

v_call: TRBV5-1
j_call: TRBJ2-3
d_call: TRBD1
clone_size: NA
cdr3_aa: CASSRTGNAGGLRDTKCF
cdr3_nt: TGCGCCAGCAGCCGGACAGGGAATGCTGGGGGCCTCAGAGATACGAAGTGTTTT

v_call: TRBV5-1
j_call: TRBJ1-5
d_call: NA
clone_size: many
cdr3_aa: CASRLDGNQPQHF
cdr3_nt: TGCGCCAGCAGACTGGACGGGAATCAGCCCCAGCATTTT

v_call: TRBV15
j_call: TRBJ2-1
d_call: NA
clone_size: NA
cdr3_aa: CATSRDRGLVNEQFF
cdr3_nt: TGTGCCACCAGCAGAGATAGGGGATTGGTCAATGAGCAGTTCTTC

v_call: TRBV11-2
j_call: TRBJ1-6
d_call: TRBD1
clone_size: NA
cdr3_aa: CASSLLQGVSPLHF
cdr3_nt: TGTGCCAGCAGCTTGTTGCAGGGGGTATCACCCCTCCACTTT

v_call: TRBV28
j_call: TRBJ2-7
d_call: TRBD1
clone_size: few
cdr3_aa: CASKVSRRDRDHEQYF
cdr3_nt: TGTGCCAGCAAGGTCTCGAGACGGGACAGGGACCACGAGCAGTACTTC

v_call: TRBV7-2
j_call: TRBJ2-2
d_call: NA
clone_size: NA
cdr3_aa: CASRQTRITGELFF
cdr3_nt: TGTGCCAGCAGGCAAACACGGATCACCGGGGAGCTGTTTTTT

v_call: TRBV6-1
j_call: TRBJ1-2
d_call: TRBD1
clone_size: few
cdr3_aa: CASSRKPGQGRTYTF
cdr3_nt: TGTGCCAGCAGCCGGAAACCGGGACAGGGTCGCACCTACACCTTC

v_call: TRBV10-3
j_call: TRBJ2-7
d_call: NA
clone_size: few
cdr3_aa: CAITVRQGGNEQYF
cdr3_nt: TGTGCCATCACGGTAAGGCAGGGAGGTAACGAGCAGTACTTC

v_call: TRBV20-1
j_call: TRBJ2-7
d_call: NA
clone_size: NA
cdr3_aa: CSVRTGSYEQYF
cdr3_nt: TGCAGTGTTAGAACAGGCTCCTACGAGCAGTACTTC

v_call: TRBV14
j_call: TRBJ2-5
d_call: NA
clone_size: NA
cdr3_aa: CASSLLRARGMKETQYF
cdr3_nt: TGTGCCAGCAGCCTCCTTCGGGCCAGAGGGATGAAAGAGACCCAGTACTTC

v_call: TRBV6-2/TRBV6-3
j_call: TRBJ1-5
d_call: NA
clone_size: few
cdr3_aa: CASKTNRLPGQPQHF
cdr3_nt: TGTGCCAGCAAAACCAACCGGCTCCCGGGACAGCCCCAGCATTTT

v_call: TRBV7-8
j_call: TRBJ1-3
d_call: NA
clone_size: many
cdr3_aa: CASSLFRGGGNTIYF
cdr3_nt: TGTGCCAGCAGCTTATTCAGGGGCGGAGGAAACACCATATATTTT

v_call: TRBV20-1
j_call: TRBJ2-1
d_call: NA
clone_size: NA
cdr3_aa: CSARGRRTVRSYNEQFF
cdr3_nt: TGCAGTGCTAGAGGACGCAGGACTGTACGCTCCTACAATGAGCAGTTCTTC

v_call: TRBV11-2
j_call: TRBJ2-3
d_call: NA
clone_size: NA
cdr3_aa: CASSLAPGAPGDTQYF
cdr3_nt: TGTGCCAGCAGCTTAGCCCCCGGGGCTCCAGGAGATACGCAGTATTTT

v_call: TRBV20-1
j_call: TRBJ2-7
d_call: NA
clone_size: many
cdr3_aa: CSAVGSRDEQYF
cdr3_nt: TGCAGTGCGGTAGGGTCCAGGGACGAGCAGTACTTC

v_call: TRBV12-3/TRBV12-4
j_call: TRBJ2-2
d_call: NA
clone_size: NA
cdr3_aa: CASRPNPGASPNTGELFF
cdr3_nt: TGTGCCAGCAGACCCAATCCCGGGGCCAGCCCGAACACCGGGGAGCTGTTTTTT

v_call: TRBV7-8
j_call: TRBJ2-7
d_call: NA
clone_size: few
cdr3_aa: CASSLLPGSHEQYF
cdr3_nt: TGTGCCAGCAGCTTACTCCCAGGGTCCCACGAGCAGTACTTC

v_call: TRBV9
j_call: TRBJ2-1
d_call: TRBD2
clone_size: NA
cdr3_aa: CASSVELGLADNEQFF
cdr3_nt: TGTGCCAGCAGCGTAGAGTTGGGACTAGCGGACAATGAGCAGTTCTTC

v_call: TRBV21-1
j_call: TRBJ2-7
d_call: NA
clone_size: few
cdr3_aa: CASTPLGEPRVYEQYF
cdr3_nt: TGTGCCAGCACCCCCCTGGGGGAGCCTAGGGTATACGAGCAGTACTTC

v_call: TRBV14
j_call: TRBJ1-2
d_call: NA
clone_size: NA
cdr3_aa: CASSQSDPPYGYTF
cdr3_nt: TGTGCCAGCAGCCAGTCGGACCCGCCCTATGGCTACACCTTC

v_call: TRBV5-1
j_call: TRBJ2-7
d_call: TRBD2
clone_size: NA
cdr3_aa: CASSSVLAGSSYEQYF
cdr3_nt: TGCGCCAGCAGCTCTGTACTAGCGGGATCTTCCTACGAGCAGTACTTC

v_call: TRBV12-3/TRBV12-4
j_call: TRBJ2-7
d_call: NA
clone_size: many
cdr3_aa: CASRWGNEQYF
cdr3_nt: TGTGCCAGCCGGTGGGGTAACGAGCAGTACTTC

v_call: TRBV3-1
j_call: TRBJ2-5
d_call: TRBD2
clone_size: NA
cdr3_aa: CASSQDTPGRARKTQYF
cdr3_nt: TGTGCCAGCAGCCAAGATACCCCCGGGAGGGCCAGAAAGACCCAGTACTTC

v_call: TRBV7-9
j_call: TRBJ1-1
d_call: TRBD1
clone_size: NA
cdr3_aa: CASSLGGTDAFF
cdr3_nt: TGTGCCAGCAGCTTAGGGGGGACAGACGCTTTCTTT

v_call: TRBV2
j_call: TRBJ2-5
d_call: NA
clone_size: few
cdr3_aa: CASSEYRETQYF
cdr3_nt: TGTGCCAGCAGTGAATATCGGGAGACCCAGTACTTC

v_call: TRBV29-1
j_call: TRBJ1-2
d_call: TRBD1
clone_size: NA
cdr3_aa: CSVEDTGQGVYGYTF
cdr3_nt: TGCAGCGTTGAAGATACAGGACAGGGAGTCTATGGCTACACCTTC

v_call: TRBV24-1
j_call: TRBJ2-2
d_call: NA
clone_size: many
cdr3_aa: CATSDGFRANTGELFF
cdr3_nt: TGTGCCACCAGTGATGGCTTTAGGGCGAACACCGGGGAGCTGTTTTTT

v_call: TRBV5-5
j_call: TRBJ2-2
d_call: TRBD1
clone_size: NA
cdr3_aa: CASSLTGGGTNTGELFF
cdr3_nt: TGTGCCAGCAGCTTGACAGGGGGCGGCACGAACACCGGGGAGCTGTTTTTT

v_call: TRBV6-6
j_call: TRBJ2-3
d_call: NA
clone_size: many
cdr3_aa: CASRHSSDTQYF
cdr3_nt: TGTGCCAGCAGGCATTCATCAGATACGCAGTATTTT

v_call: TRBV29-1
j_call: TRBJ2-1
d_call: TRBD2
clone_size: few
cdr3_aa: CSVGGTSGYNEQFF
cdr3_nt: TGCAGCGTGGGGGGGACTAGCGGCTACAATGAGCAGTTCTTC

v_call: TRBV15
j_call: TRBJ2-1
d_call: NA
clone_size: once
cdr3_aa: CAASRVVSKRVNEQFF
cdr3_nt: TGTGCCGCCAGCAGAGTGGTATCCAAGCGGGTCAATGAGCAGTTCTTC

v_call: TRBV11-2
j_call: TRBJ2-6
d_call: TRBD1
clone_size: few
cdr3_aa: CASSIQGFPLSGANVLTF
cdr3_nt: TGTGCCAGCAGCATACAGGGGTTCCCCCTCTCTGGGGCCAACGTCCTGACTTTC

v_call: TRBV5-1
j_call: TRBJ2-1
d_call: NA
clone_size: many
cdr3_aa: CASSLFTGEGEQFF
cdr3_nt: TGCGCCAGCAGCCTGTTCACAGGGGAGGGTGAGCAGTTCTTC

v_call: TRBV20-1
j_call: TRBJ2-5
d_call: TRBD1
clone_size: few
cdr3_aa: CSAADRAQETQYF
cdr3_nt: TGCAGTGCGGCCGACAGGGCCCAAGAGACCCAGTACTTC

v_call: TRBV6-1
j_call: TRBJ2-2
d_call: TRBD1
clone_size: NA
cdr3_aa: CAINHRDRVTGELFF
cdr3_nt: TGTGCCATCAATCACCGGGACAGGGTCACCGGGGAGCTGTTTTTT

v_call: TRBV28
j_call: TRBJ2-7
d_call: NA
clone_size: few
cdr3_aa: CASTRGAMSYEQYF
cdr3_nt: TGTGCCAGCACTAGGGGGGCTATGTCCTACGAGCAGTACTTC

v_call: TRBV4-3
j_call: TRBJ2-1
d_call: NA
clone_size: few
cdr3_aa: CASSQDWNREYEQFF
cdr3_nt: TGCGCCAGCAGCCAAGACTGGAATAGGGAATATGAGCAGTTCTTC

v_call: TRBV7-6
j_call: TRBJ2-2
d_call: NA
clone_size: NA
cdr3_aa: CASSLTVPGGANTGELFF
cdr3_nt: TGTGCCAGCAGCTTAACGGTCCCCGGGGGTGCGAACACCGGGGAGCTGTTTTTT

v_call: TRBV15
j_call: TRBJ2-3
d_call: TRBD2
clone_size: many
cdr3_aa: CATSRDLGLADTDTQYF
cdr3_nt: TGTGCCACCAGCAGAGATCTCGGACTAGCGGACACAGATACGCAGTATTTT

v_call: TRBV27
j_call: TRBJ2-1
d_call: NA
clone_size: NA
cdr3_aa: CASRVQGRWDEQFF
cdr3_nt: TGTGCCAGCAGGGTACAGGGAAGGTGGGATGAGCAGTTCTTC

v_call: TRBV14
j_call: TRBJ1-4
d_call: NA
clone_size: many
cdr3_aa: CASSRGENEKLFF
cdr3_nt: TGTGCCAGCAGCCGGGGGGAAAATGAAAAACTGTTTTTT